This TCR beta chain was sequenced during a study of early stage breast cancer tumors (dated by TCRdb to 2017 to 2019). For the study in its entirety: Of the 16 invasive breast tumors, about a dozen were found to be estrogen receptor-positive, progesterone receptor-positive and HER2-negative. A total of some 2.6 million templates, representing about 1.1 million unique clonotypes, were detected across all samples. Eight of the 12 ER+/PR+/HER2- tumors were invasive ductal carcinomas, while the other four were invasive lobular carcinomas. On average, each sample got about 9.6-fold read coverage.

On the study overall, not on this receptor specifically: Chain pairing and functional markers such as CD4, CD8 and FOXP3 were missed by bulk genomic DNA sequencing of unsorted cells. Enriched TCRB sequences shared across patients were mostly commonly generated sequences, unlikely to play an important role in the tumor microenvironment. Compared with adjacent normal breast tissue, tumors had roughly 2.5-fold higher T cell density and higher clonality. Repertoires from blood and normal breast were more alike than repertoires from blood and tumor, and in about 90% of the 16 patients, comparing each tissue with blood separated tumor from normal. Because the cohort was small, a breakdown by tumor subtype could not be done.

Each sample was amplified in two independent genomic DNA replicates, using 0.5 to 0.65 ug for blood and approximately 1.4 ug for tumor or normal breast. Following the manufacturer's instructions, the ImmunoSeq Intro kit was used to carry out TCRB sequencing on genomic DNA. The multiplex PCR ran for 30 to 35 cycles using proprietary primers and spike-in control sequences for absolute quantification. Single-end 150-bp reads were used to sequence an 87-bp fragment spanning the CDR3 and the flanking V and J genes. Seven samples, each with two replicates, were multiplexed per lane of an Illumina MiSeq using version 3.0 chemistry. Under the source paper's analysis protocol: Raw data were processed by the vendor's proprietary pipeline, with both replicates merged into one result per sample. Productive rearrangements sharing the V-gene family, CDR3 amino acid sequence and J-gene segment were defined as clonotypes. Clonality was computed as 1 minus the normalized Shannon entropy (Pielou evenness) of TCRB abundances. T cell density was estimated as total templates divided by the number of input cells, with the number of input cells inferred from the DNA input amount. Total repertoire diversity and clonality were estimated with Recon using default parameters. A clonotype counted as tumor-enriched if its abundance in tumor exceeded 0.1% and was at least 32-fold higher than its abundance in normal breast. Not all clones reach the TCRdb copy of this immuneACCESS table, which keeps in-frame sequences only. Checked studies attribute under half of the gap to unresolved V genes and leave the rest unexplained. V and J calls and clone size are copied from that table; D and trimming were computed from the DNA. The sample table records more than 55,000 clones; around 80% of these occur just once. The ten largest make up around 3.7% of the sample.

The study profiled bulk TCR beta-chain repertoires in matched peripheral blood, tumor and adjacent normal breast tissue taken from some 17 patients with early-stage breast cancer. Before surgery, roughly 4.5-10 mL of whole blood was collected in EDTA tubes and processed within 2 hours. Ficoll-Paque centrifugation in SepMate-50 tubes was used to isolate peripheral blood mononuclear cells. For storage in liquid nitrogen, PBMCs were cryopreserved as aliquots of 2 to 4 million cells in approximately 90% FBS with about 10% DMSO. Genomic DNA was extracted with the Qiagen AllPrep DNA/RNA Mini kit. Regarding this clone: Its binding antigen is unknown. No base qualities exist here, and no much larger clone lies one base off it.

The sample comprised blood. The origin of this receptor is a person aged 25 to 39 with breast cancer.

The nucleotide sequence is TGTGCCAGCAGCACTCTACAGGACAATGAGCAGTTCTTC. Its protein reads: CASSTLQDNEQFF. The receptor chain draws on TRBV28 and TRBJ2-1, with TRBD1 perhaps the D gene, on 5 matching bases. A distance of 11 bases separates the germline ends of V and J, which lose 6 bases and 5 bases respectively. Measured from the cysteine to the phenylalanine, the CDR3 is 13 residues long. Kept here is only the CDR3 DNA, which spans 39 bases and is read in frame from base 1. Via the germline V gene, CDR1 is MDHEN and CDR2 SYDVKM.